One and the same sample provided the 8 T cell receptor beta chains below, sequenced in a study of CD8 T cells in Susac syndrome (dated by TCRdb to the late 2010s). Receptor libraries were prepared by the immunoSEQ multiplex PCR assay. RNA was extracted with the RNeasy kit and about 0.5 to 1 ug was reverse transcribed using random hexamers. TCRdb's own reprocessing of the public reads used fastp at Q25 and MiXCR and kept productive beta chains. Every entry covers one CDR3 protein and lists the most common genes and DNA from its rows. This sample has under 150,000 distinct CDR3 sequences in its table, and roughly 89% of those were observed once. Approximately 0.24% of the sample is held by the ten biggest clonotypes. Sample: CD8+ T cells from PBMCs. The source is a human donor with multiple sclerosis.

This chain connects TRBV4-3 to TRBJ2-3; D unclear. Trimming shortened V by 0 bases and J by 3 bases, and 22 bases separated the two germline ends. Germline values: CDR1 LGHNA, CDR2 YSLEER. CDR3 length: 19 amino acids. CDR3: CASSQEAAQSLSRTDTQYF. For the CDR3, the DNA is TGCGCCAGCAGCCAAGAAGCTGCTCAGAGTCTATCGAGGACAGATACGCAGTATTTT.

In DNA form, the CDR3 reads TGTGCCAGCAGCTTAGACGTACCTAGCTCCTACAATGAGCAGTTCTTC. Translated, it gives CASSLDVPSSYNEQFF. This sequence joins TRBV7-8 and TRBJ2-1, with no clear D. Germline lookup yields CDR1 SGHVS and CDR2 FQNEAQ. There are 16 residues in the CDR3. With 1 base removed from V and 0 bases from J, the gap between germline ends came to 10 bases.

The chain recombines TRBV7-9 with TRBJ2-1; D may be TRBD2 (7 bases). V lost 5 bases, J lost 7 bases, and 24 bases lay in between. Per the germline V gene, CDR1 is SEHNR and CDR2 is FQNEAQ (reference sequence). This CDR3 region has 17 residues. CDR3 sequence (DNA): TGTGCCAGCAGCGCCCCGGGGGGCGGAGTTCTGGGGAATGAGCAGTTCTTC. Amino acid sequence: CASSAPGGGVLGNEQFF.

The V call is TRBV11-2, the J call TRBJ2-3, with a possible D match to TRBD2 (6 bases). The germline V gene encodes CDR1 SGHAT and CDR2 FQNNGV. This CDR3 contains 12 residues. The germline V and J ends were trimmed by 5 bases and 5 bases, with 8 bases remaining between them. The CDR3 loop is CASSVGRDTQYF. In DNA form, the CDR3 reads TGTGCCAGCAGCGTCGGGAGAGATACGCAGTATTTT.

This chain connects TRBV19 to TRBJ2-2, with TRBD1 matching 10 bases. The CDR3 runs 15 residues. The germline CDR1 and CDR2 sequences are LNHDA and SQIVND (reference sequence). The V segment lost 5 bases and the J segment 9 bases; nucleotides outside the gene matches: 9. The CDR3 DNA reads as TGTGCCAGTAGTGGGACAGGGGTATTGATGTGGGAGCTGTTTTTT. Protein product: CASSGTGVLMWELFF. The entire variable domain, with the rest obtained from reference TRBV19 and TRBJ2-2, is as follows: DGGITQSPKYLFRKEGQNVTLSCEQNLNHDAMYWYRQDPGQGLRLIYYSQIVNDFQKGDIAEGYSVSREKKESFPLTVTSAQKNPTAFYLCASSGTGVLMWELFFGEGSRLTVL.

The V call is TRBV30, the J call TRBJ2-1, with a weak D call TRBD2 (6 bases). Germline V gene lookup returns CDR1 GTSNPN and CDR2 SVGIG (reference sequence). V gave up 2 bases and J gave up 1 base, with 9 bases separating them. The CDR3 is 14 amino acids. The CDR3 here is CAWSIGGSYNEQFF. The CDR3 bases are TGTGCCTGGAGTATCGGGGGTTCCTACAATGAGCAGTTCTTC.

The chain recombines TRBV12-3 or TRBV12-4 with TRBJ1-1, with D unresolved. The CDR3 extends over 10 amino acids. Trimming removed 6 bases from V and 8 bases from J, with 7 bases in between. CDR3 sequence reads: CASSGREAFF. CDR3 coding DNA: TGTGCCAGCAGCGGCAGGGAAGCTTTCTTT.

This chain joins TRBV30 and TRBJ2-7; the D is unclear. Looked up from germline, CDR1 is GTSNPN and CDR2 is SVGIG (reference sequence). The germline V and J ends were trimmed by 2 bases and 3 bases, with 14 bases remaining between them. The CDR3 extends over 14 amino acids. The CDR3 region is CAWSSRMKDYEQYF. The CDR3 nucleotides are TGTGCCTGGAGTAGTCGGATGAAGGACTACGAGCAGTACTTC.